Included here is one T cell receptor beta chain sequence, with context. Its antigen is unknown. It was with a sample-barcoded 5' primer and a J-beta primer mix that a second PCR of roughly 7 to 12 cycles was run. TCRdb ran MiXCR on the 5' RACE reads and lists one entry per CDR3 protein. The table records 850,000 to 1,100,000 distinct CDR3 sequences, more than 30% of them present only once. This sample is part of a study of blood T cells in healthy people across ages. Findings and caveats of the study: A strong correlation was found between TCR beta diversity and the percentage of naive T cells.

This CDR3 comprises 15 residues. Germline CDR1 reads SGHDT; CDR2 reads YYEEEE. Each of the donors had roughly 9.3 milliliters of peripheral blood drawn into EDTA-treated Vacutainer tubes. The source is a man aged 18 to 30 in good health. The V gene is TRBV5-6, the J gene TRBJ2-1; D remains ambiguous. TRBJ2-7 matches the DNA end more closely, so the J call is doubtful. The sample consisted of blood. The CDR3 is CASSFVRSSYNEQYF. CDR3 DNA sequence: TGTGCCAGCAGCTTTGTTAGGAGCTCCTACAATGAGCAGTACTTC.